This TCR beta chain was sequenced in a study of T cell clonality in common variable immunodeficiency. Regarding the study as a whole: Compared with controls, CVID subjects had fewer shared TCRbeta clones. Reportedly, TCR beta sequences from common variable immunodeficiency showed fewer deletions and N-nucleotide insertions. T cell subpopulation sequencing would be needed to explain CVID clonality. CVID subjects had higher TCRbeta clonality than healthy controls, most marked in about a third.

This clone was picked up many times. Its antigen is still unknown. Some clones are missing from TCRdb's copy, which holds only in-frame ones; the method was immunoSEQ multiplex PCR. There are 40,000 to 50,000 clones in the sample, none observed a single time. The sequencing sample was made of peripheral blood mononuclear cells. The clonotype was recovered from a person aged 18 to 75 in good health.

The sequenced part of the CDR3 DNA is TGTGCCAGCAGCTTAAACCCCCTTCCGCCGGGACAGGGGTACCCCACAACCGCCGAG. Translating it yields CASSLNPLPPGQGYPTTAE. The whole CDR3 reads CASSLNPLPPGQGYPTTAEQYF. The chain has TRBV7-3 and TRBJ2-7; 10 bases line up with TRBD1. The sequence runs out 3 residues before the end of the CDR3; the remainder is reconstructed from the germline J gene. CDR1 and CDR2 from the germline V gene are SGHTA and FQGTGA. This CDR3 region has 22 residues. Trimming took 1 base from V and 6 from J; bases not matched to a gene: 27.